This record covers a single T cell receptor (beta chain). These data originate in a study of response to subunit inactivated influenza vaccine. MiXCR, applied by TCRdb to the RT-PCR reads, yields one record per CDR3 protein. Among a few hundred thousand distinct CDR3 sequences, 11% were seen once, and the ten largest hold about 11%. The germline CDR1 and CDR2 sequences are SNHLY and FYNNEI. The CDR3 contains 14 residues. Trimming took 7 bases from V and 5 from J; bases not matched to a gene: 4. Separately, the same data were catalogued under a study of T cells expressing NK-cell markers. From that second work: With UMIs, 5'RACE template switching was used to make TCR beta cDNA. HCMV serostatus: seven of eight sequenced donors positive, one negative. In four donors, dominant clonotypes made up about 28.3-60.1% of CD3+CD56-NKG2C+ cells.

This receptor was identified in a man aged 50-59 years who received an inactivated influenza vaccine. The chain links TRBV2 to TRBJ2-1; the match to TRBD1 covers 11 bases. The sequences come from PBMCs from blood, collected on the day of vaccination. CDR3 in DNA: TGTGCCAGCAAACAGGGACAGGGGGACAATGAGCAGTTCTTC. Residues: CASKQGQGDNEQFF.